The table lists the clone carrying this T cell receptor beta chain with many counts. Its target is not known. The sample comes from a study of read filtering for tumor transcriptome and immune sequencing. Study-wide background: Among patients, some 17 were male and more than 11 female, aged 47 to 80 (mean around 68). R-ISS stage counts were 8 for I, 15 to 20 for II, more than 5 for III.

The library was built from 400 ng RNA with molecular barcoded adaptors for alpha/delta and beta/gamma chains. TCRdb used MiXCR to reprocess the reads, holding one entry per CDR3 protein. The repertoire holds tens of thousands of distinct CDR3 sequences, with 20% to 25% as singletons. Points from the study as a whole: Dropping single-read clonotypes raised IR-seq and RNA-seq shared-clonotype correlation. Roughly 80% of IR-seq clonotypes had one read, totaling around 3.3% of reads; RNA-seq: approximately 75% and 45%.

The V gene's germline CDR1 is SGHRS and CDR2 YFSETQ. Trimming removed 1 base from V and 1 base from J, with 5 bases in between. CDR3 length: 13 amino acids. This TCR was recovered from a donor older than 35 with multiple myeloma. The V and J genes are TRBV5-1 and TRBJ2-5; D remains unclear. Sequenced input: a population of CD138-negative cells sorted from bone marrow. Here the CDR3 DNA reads TGCGCCAGCAGCTTGTCGCCCCAAGAGACCCAGTACTTC. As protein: CASSLSPQETQYF.